Below, one T cell receptor beta chain is given with its context. The CDR3 contains 14 residues. The germline V gene encodes CDR1 SGHTA and CDR2 FQGNSA. Trimming removed 5 bases from V and 0 bases from J, with 9 bases in between. This record belongs to a study of T cell changes during pregnancy in multiple sclerosis. Clones were read by immunoSEQ multiplex PCR, and TCRdb kept only the in-frame ones, dropping some. The table has tens of thousands of clones, 85% to 95% seen once; the top ten hold around 3.9%. Sequencing was performed on CD8+ T cells from peripheral blood mononuclear cells, taken after pregnancy. The V and J genes are TRBV7-2 and TRBJ2-3; no clear D. This TCR came from a female donor with multiple sclerosis, enrolled in a pregnancy study. CDR3 protein: CASSPPGSTDTQYF. For the CDR3, the DNA is TGTGCCAGCAGCCCCCCTGGCAGCACAGATACGCAGTATTTT.